This passage covers 17 T cell receptor beta chains from one sample sequenced in a study of control samples from healthy donors and cancer patients. Measured with immunoSEQ multiplex PCR; TCRdb has only the in-frame clones, and not every one. The table lists about 120,000 clones, 93% of them singletons. Sequencing was carried out using blood. These receptors came from a young man in good health.

This clone was detected a few times. The chain is built from TRBV3-1 (or the pseudogene TRBV3-2) and TRBJ1-1, with D maybe TRBD1 (6 bases). Germline V gene lookup returns CDR1 LGHDT and CDR2 YNNKEL (reference sequence). V lost 0 bases and J 10 bases, leaving 15 bases between the germline ends. The CDR3 spans 14 residues. CDR3 coding DNA: TGTGCCAGCAGCCAAGATGTCCCCGGCAGGGGAGCTTTCTTT. It yields the protein CASSQDVPGRGAFF.

This rearrangement joins TRBV9 to TRBJ2-1; D remains ambiguous. The CDR3 runs 15 residues. CDR1 is SGDLS, CDR2 YYNGEE, per germline. Trimming pared 0 bases from V and 5 bases from J, leaving 12 bases between. The CDR3 protein is CASSVDPYLNNEQFF. DNA of the CDR3: TGTGCCAGCAGCGTAGATCCCTATTTGAACAATGAGCAGTTCTTC.

V usage is TRBV18 and J usage is TRBJ1-5, with D possibly being TRBD1 (5 bases). The CDR3 extends over 16 amino acids. Germline values: CDR1 KGHSH, CDR2 LQKENI. Trimming stripped 3 bases from V and 0 bases from J, with 12 bases between. CDR3 nucleotide sequence: TGTGCCAGCTCACCCACGCCGACAGTTAGCAATCAGCCCCAGCATTTT. It is translated as CASSPTPTVSNQPQHF.

The table lists this clone with a few counts. J is TRBJ1-5 and V is TRBV2, with D possibly matching TRBD1 (6 bases). V shed 5 bases and J shed 5 bases, with 13 bases lying between them. The CDR3 totals 14 residues. From germline, CDR1 is SNHLY and CDR2 FYNNEI. This CDR3 is CASSPNREYQPQHF. CDR3 DNA: TGTGCCAGCAGTCCAAACAGGGAATATCAGCCCCAGCATTTT.

The genes are TRBV28 and TRBJ1-4; D is unresolved. V dropped 6 bases and J dropped 4 bases, with 6 bases sitting between them. Germline V lookup: CDR1 MDHEN, CDR2 SYDVKM. This CDR3 contains 12 residues. CDR3 in amino acids: CASSPINEKLFF. The CDR3 DNA sequence: TGTGCCAGCAGCCCAATTAATGAAAAACTGTTTTTT.

The rearrangement joins TRBV6-1 to TRBJ2-1; D not resolved. The CDR3 sequence is 19 residues long. Trimming took off 4 bases at V and 0 bases at J, with 22 bases between the two ends. CDR1 is MNHNS, CDR2 SASEGT, per germline. CDR3 nucleotides: TGTGCCAGCAGTGCCGAACAGAGGATAGGCCAGAGCTCCTACAATGAGCAGTTCTTC. It encodes CASSAEQRIGQSSYNEQFF.

The V and J genes are TRBV6-5 and TRBJ2-7, with unresolved D. Between the trimmed V and J ends, which lost 8 bases and 6 bases, there was a span of 11 bases. Germline CDR1 and CDR2: MNHEY and SVGAGI. This CDR3 spans 11 amino acids. CDR3 loop: CASGGRGEQYV. In nucleotides, the CDR3 is TGTGCCAGCGGCGGTCGCGGCGAGCAGTACGTC.

The chain couples TRBV14 to TRBJ2-6; D remains unclear. Trimming stripped 4 bases from V and 4 bases from J, with 2 bases between. Germline-derived CDR1 and CDR2 are SGHDN and FVKESK. There are 12 residues in the CDR3. The CDR3 bases are TGTGCCAGCAGCCCCGGGGCCAACGTCCTGACTTTC. It codes for CASSPGANVLTF.

This chain links TRBV7-3 with TRBJ2-1; D unclear. The ends were cut back, 5 bases at V and 5 bases at J, with 10 bases in the middle. The CDR3 totals 13 residues. Germline CDR1 and CDR2: SGHTA and FQGTGA. In nucleotides, the CDR3 is TGTGCCAGCAGCCTTTCCCCAGACAATGAGCAGTTCTTC. Translated, it gives CASSLSPDNEQFF.

The chain couples TRBV6-1 to TRBJ1-5; D unresolved. Germline values: CDR1 MNHNS, CDR2 SASEGT. V lost 2 bases and J lost 6, with 2 bases in between. The CDR3 has 11 amino acids. The CDR3 loop is CASSESQPQHF. In DNA form, the CDR3 reads TGTGCCAGCAGTGAAAGTCAGCCCCAGCATTTT.

This clone turned up a few times. The chain has TRBV7-6 and TRBJ1-6; the D gene is possibly TRBD1 (6 bases). The CDR3 consists of 13 residues. Trimming took 4 bases from V and 7 from J, leaving 8 bases between them. Per the germline V gene, CDR1 is SGHVS and CDR2 is FNYEAQ. The CDR3 sequence is CASSSTGNSPLHF. For the CDR3, the DNA is TGTGCCAGCAGCTCAACAGGGAATTCACCCCTCCACTTT. Combining the CDR3 with reference TRBV7-6 and TRBJ1-6 gives the whole variable domain GAGVSQSPRYKVTKRGQDVALRCDPISGHVSLYWYRQALGQGPEFLTYFNYEAQQDKSGLPNDRFSAERPEGSISTLTIQRTEQRDSAMYRCASSSTGNSPLHFGNGTRLTVT.

The chain joins TRBV9 to TRBJ1-2; no clear D gene. V was shortened by 3 bases and J by 2 bases, with 8 bases between the two germline ends. The CDR3 consists of 13 residues. The germline V gene has CDR1 SGDLS and CDR2 YYNGEE. The CDR3 bases are TGTGCCAGCAGCGCGGACGGCAACTATGGCTACACCTTC. It codes for CASSADGNYGYTF.

This chain connects TRBV10-3 to TRBJ1-1, with D unresolved. V was shortened by 7 bases and J by 0 bases, with 30 bases between the two germline ends. Germline CDR1 ENHRY, CDR2 SYGVKD. CDR3 size: 20 residues. In DNA, the CDR3 is TGTGCCATCATGGGAGATCCAGGACTTCAGCGTACGGTGATGAACACTGAAGCTTTCTTT. It is translated as CAIMGDPGLQRTVMNTEAFF.

This clone has a single count. The genes are TRBV24-1 and TRBJ1-1; D possibly corresponds to TRBD1 (5 bases). The CDR3 runs to 13 residues. Germline V gene lookup returns CDR1 KGHDR and CDR2 SFDVKD. Deletions cut 5 bases from V and 5 bases from J, with 11 bases between. CDR3 sequence: CATSGGHGTEAFF. CDR3 sequence (DNA): TGTGCCACCAGTGGAGGACATGGAACTGAAGCTTTCTTT.

The rearrangement links TRBV6-5 to TRBJ2-2, with 10 bases identical to TRBD1. Germline CDR1 and CDR2: MNHEY and SVGAGI. This CDR3 has 14 amino acids. V lost 5 bases to trimming and J lost 5 bases; unmatched junction nucleotides: 2. The CDR3 coding sequence is TGTGCCAGCAGTCGGGACAGGGGAACCGGGGAGCTGTTTTTT. It is translated as CASSRDRGTGELFF.

This rearrangement joins TRBV6-5 to TRBJ2-5, with 10 bases matching TRBD1. CDR3 length equals 16 residues. Germline loops: CDR1 MNHEY, CDR2 SVGAGI. The V segment lost 0 bases and the J segment 5 bases; nucleotides outside the gene matches: 6. CDR3 nucleotides: TGTGCCAGCAGTTACTCGGGACAGGGGTCGAGGGAGACCCAGTACTTC. Protein: CASSYSGQGSRETQYF.

This chain joins TRBV20-1 and TRBJ1-4; D is unclear. Germline CDR1 and CDR2: DFQATT and SNEGSKA (reference sequence). The length of the CDR3 is 14 residues. V was shortened by 3 bases and J by 4 bases, with 12 bases between the two germline ends. The CDR3, as DNA: TGCAGTGCTAGTATTTTCATTGGTAATGAAAAACTGTTTTTT. It specifies CSASIFIGNEKLFF.